This TCR beta chain was sequenced for a study of regulatory T cells in long-lasting Graves disease. Study details: Persistent Graves' disease required over 5 years of antithyroid drugs and positive TSH receptor antibodies.

TCR beta libraries were built with iRepertoire HTBI primers and Arm-PCR of CDR3 regions. TCRdb re-derived calls from the multiplex PCR reads in MiXCR, one entry per CDR3 protein. Of 390,000 or so distinct CDR3 sequences detected, roughly 24% appear once; the ten largest clones hold approximately 27%. The CDR3 length is 13 residues. Looked up from germline, CDR1 is DFQATT and CDR2 is SNEGSKA (reference sequence). The V end lost 6 bases, the J end lost 0 bases, and 9 bases lay between the germline ends. On this clonotype: Its cognate antigen is unknown.

Study outcomes and limitations: New patients shared approximately 930 public clonotypes, fewer than the roughly 2,500 shared by persistent patients. Rather than thyroid tissue, only peripheral blood underwent study. Persistent cases of Graves' showed reduced TCR diversity relative to newly diagnosed patients.

Indicated time point: persistent/refractory GD, antithyroid drugs over 5 years with positive TRAb. From PBMCs, RNA was extracted and then used to make the TCR library. The TCR comes from a woman aged 40 to 50 with Graves disease. This chain connects TRBV20-1 to TRBJ2-4, with a possible D match to TRBD2 (5 bases). The sample in question was peripheral blood mononuclear cells (PBMCs), obtained when the disease was refractory, from a patient treated with antithyroid drugs. CDR3 nucleotides: TGCAGTGCAGCGAGGGTAGCCAAAAACATTCAGTACTTC. Amino acids: CSAARVAKNIQYF.